Listed here are 20 T cell receptor beta chains from one sample, sequenced in a study of blood T cell repertoires in COVID-19. Clones were sequenced by immunoSEQ multiplex PCR, and TCRdb holds only the in-frame ones, with some missing. The sample comprises approximately 120,000 clones, around three quarters of which are singletons, and 2% to 2.5% rests with the top ten. What was sequenced was peripheral blood. Receptors were obtained from a woman in her 70s with acute or convalescent COVID-19.

The rearrangement links TRBV11-3 to TRBJ2-3, with 13 bases aligning to TRBD2. Per germline, CDR1 SGHNT and CDR2 YENEEA. The CDR3 covers 16 residues. V lost 5 bases, J lost 2 bases, and 4 bases stayed unmatched. As DNA, the CDR3 is TGTGCCAGCAGCCACGGACTAGCGGGGGACACAGATACGCAGTATTTT. It encodes CASSHGLAGDTDTQYF.

On this clone: At one of its ends the junction is not consistent with the germline gene, which may arise from a read error. The chain combines TRBV5-1 with TRBJ2-6; D gene uncertain. This CDR3 region has 18 residues. The germline gives CDR1 SGHRS, CDR2 YFSETQ. The CDR3 region has the DNA TGCGCTAGCAGTCCCGTGGGCCCGGTTTCCTCTGGGGCCAACGTCCTGACTTTC. Its translation: CASSPVGPVSSGANVLTF.

This clone was observed a few times. The rearrangement joins TRBV6-5 to TRBJ1-1, with 7 bases aligning to TRBD1. CDR1 MNHEY and CDR2 SVGAGI come from the germline V gene. The trim removed 5 bases at V and 1 base at J, leaving 4 bases unmatched. This CDR3 comprises 14 residues. The CDR3 DNA is TGTGCCAGCAGTACGGGACAGTCGAACACTGAAGCTTTCTTT. Its translation: CASSTGQSNTEAFF.

V usage is TRBV6-5 and J usage is TRBJ1-5; D is undetermined. The CDR3 extends over 14 amino acids. Germline V gives CDR1 MNHEY, CDR2 SVGAGI. V was shortened by 6 bases and J by 9 bases, with 18 bases between the two germline ends. CDR3: CASSLGEPTSPQHF. The CDR3 DNA reads TGTGCCAGCAGCCTGGGAGAGCCTACGTCGCCCCAGCATTTT.

This rearrangement joins TRBV27 to TRBJ2-7, with 10 bases fitting TRBD2. V trimming: 3 bases; J trimming: 6 bases; junction bases outside the gene matches: 5. This CDR3 contains 14 residues. Germline V gene data show CDR1 as MNHEY and CDR2 as SMNVEV (reference sequence). CDR3 DNA: TGTGCCAGCAGTTTGAGGACTAGCGGCATCGAGCAGTACTTC. It is translated as CASSLRTSGIEQYF.

The chain carries TRBV4-1 and TRBJ1-5; 8 positions agree with TRBD1. The germline CDR1 and CDR2 sequences are MGHRA and YSYEKL. The CDR3 sequence is 16 residues long. V lost 4 bases, J lost 5 bases, and 10 bases stayed unmatched. The CDR3 coding sequence is TGCGCCAGCAGCCTCCTCGGACAGGGTAGGGATCAGCCCCAGCATTTT. Translated, it gives CASSLLGQGRDQPQHF.

The rearrangement links TRBV7-9 to TRBJ1-1; weak D call: TRBD1 (5 bases). CDR1 and CDR2 from the germline V gene are SEHNR and FQNEAQ (reference sequence). V lost 9 bases to trimming and J lost 0 bases, with 11 bases between them. The CDR3 is made up of 13 amino acids. The CDR3 sequence is CASSGDMNTEAFF. The CDR3 DNA reads as TGTGCCAGTTCGGGGGATATGAACACTGAAGCTTTCTTT.

V and J are TRBV7-8 and TRBJ2-3; 8 nucleotides line up with TRBD2. Germline CDR1 and CDR2: SGHVS and FQNEAQ. J was trimmed by 8 bases and V by 5 bases; bases with no gene match: 12. The CDR3 is made up of 15 amino acids. CDR3 coding DNA: TGTGCCAGCAGCCGAGGGACTAGTAGTTCGGTTACGCAGTATTTT. Residues: CASSRGTSSSVTQYF.

J is TRBJ2-1 and V is TRBV30; 9 bases fit TRBD2. CDR3 length: 14 residues. Germline V gene lookup returns CDR1 GTSNPN and CDR2 SVGIG (reference sequence). The V segment lost 2 bases and the J segment 7 bases; nucleotides outside the gene matches: 6. The CDR3 nucleotides are TGTGCCTGGAGTAGAGCGGGAGGTTGGAATGAGCAGTTCTTC. It translates to CAWSRAGGWNEQFF.

The J gene is TRBJ2-5, the V gene TRBV18; TRBD2 matches 10 bases. V lost 2 bases, J lost 2 bases, and 11 bases stayed unmatched. Germline V gene lookup returns CDR1 KGHSH and CDR2 LQKENI. The CDR3 is 18 residues long. DNA for the CDR3: TGTGCCAGCTCACCAAGGGGACCTCGGACTAGCGGTCAAGAGACCCAGTACTTC. It encodes CASSPRGPRTSGQETQYF.

The chain is built from TRBV11-2 and TRBJ2-5; 11 nucleotides align to TRBD2. Germline CDR1 is SGHAT and CDR2 is FQNNGV. This CDR3 is built from 17 residues. Unmatched junction bases numbered 11, after V lost 5 bases and J lost 3 bases. CDR3 sequence reads: CASSRPGTSGEKETQYF. The CDR3 region has the DNA TGTGCCAGCAGCCGCCCCGGGACTAGCGGAGAGAAAGAGACCCAGTACTTC.

The chain uses TRBV7-2 and TRBJ2-4; D not certain. V dropped 1 base and J dropped 10 bases, with 11 bases sitting between them. Germline V gives CDR1 SGHTA, CDR2 FQGNSA. CDR3 length: 13 residues. The CDR3 DNA reads as TGTGCCAGCAGCTTAGTGGTCCTAGGTATTCAGTACTTC. Translating gives CASSLVVLGIQYF.

This chain connects TRBV28 to TRBJ2-1; 7 bases line up with TRBD2. The CDR3 totals 16 residues. V lost 4 bases to trimming and J lost 5 bases; unmatched junction nucleotides: 11. Germline values: CDR1 MDHEN, CDR2 SYDVKM. The CDR3 sequence is CASSSKWASGNNEQFF. The CDR3 DNA reads TGTGCCAGCAGTTCCAAGTGGGCTAGCGGCAACAATGAGCAGTTCTTC.

This chain links TRBV19 with TRBJ1-2; 9 bases are shared with TRBD1. This CDR3 is built from 18 residues. The V segment lost 6 bases and the J segment 3 bases; nucleotides outside the gene matches: 17. Germline loops: CDR1 LNHDA, CDR2 SQIVND (reference sequence). The CDR3 coding sequence is TGTGCCAGTAGAACGCAGAGGGACAGGGCTTTGTCGGACTATGGCTACACCTTC. This codes for CASRTQRDRALSDYGYTF.

The chain joins TRBV4-2 to TRBJ2-3; 7 positions match TRBD2. J was trimmed by 7 bases and V by 0 bases; bases with no gene match: 10. Per the germline V gene, CDR1 is LGHNA and CDR2 is YNFKEQ. The length of the CDR3 is 16 residues. Here the CDR3 DNA reads TGTGCCAGCAGCCAAGATTGGAGCGGGACCCAGAATACGCAGTATTTT. Residues: CASSQDWSGTQNTQYF.

CDR3 DNA sequence: TGTGCCAGCAGCCAGGGGCTCGCTGAAGCTTTCTTT. Protein sequence: CASSQGLAEAFF. The chain has TRBV11-1 and TRBJ1-1; a weak D match, TRBD1 (6 bases). The CDR3 covers 12 residues. Between the trimmed V and J ends, which lost 5 bases and 6 bases, there was a span of 10 bases. Germline CDR1 is SGHAT and CDR2 is FQDESV (reference sequence).

V is TRBV15 and J is TRBJ1-3; D is possibly TRBD1 (5 bases). The germline V gene has CDR1 LNHNV and CDR2 YYDKDF (reference sequence). Trimming removed 0 bases from V and 0 bases from J, with 9 bases in between. The CDR3 is 16 amino acids. The chain's CDR3 is CATSRDGGLSGNTIYF. CDR3 sequence (DNA): TGTGCCACCAGCAGAGACGGGGGACTCTCTGGAAACACCATATATTTT.

The count of this clone is one. The chain employs TRBV5-5 and TRBJ1-1; TRBD1 matches at 9 bases. The ends lost 3 bases at V and 2 bases at J; junction bases unmatched: 5. Germline lookup yields CDR1 SGHKS and CDR2 YYEKEE (reference sequence). This CDR3 contains 15 residues. CDR3 sequence reads: CASSSQQGANTEAFF. The CDR3 DNA follows: TGTGCCAGCAGCTCACAACAGGGGGCCAACACTGAAGCTTTCTTT.

The chain is built from TRBV29-1 and TRBJ1-2, with 7 positions matching TRBD1. The length of the CDR3 is 15 residues. Germline V lookup: CDR1 SQVTM, CDR2 ANQGSEA. With V trimmed by 0 bases and J by 5 bases, 9 bases remained unmatched. CDR3 protein: CSVEDRGQLLYGYTF. The CDR3, as DNA: TGCAGCGTTGAAGATCGGGGACAGCTACTTTATGGCTACACCTTC. The full variable domain, its missing parts supplied by reference TRBV29-1 and TRBJ1-2, is SAVISQKPSRDICQRGTSLTIQCQVDSQVTMMFWYRQQPGQSLTLIATANQGSEATYESGFVIDKFPISRPNLTFSTLTVSNMSPEDSSIYLCSVEDRGQLLYGYTFGSGTRLTVV.

The V call is TRBV11-2, the J call TRBJ2-3; D perhaps matches TRBD2 (5 bases). Germline V lookup: CDR1 SGHAT, CDR2 FQNNGV. V lost 0 bases to trimming and J lost 2 bases, with 9 bases between them. The CDR3 extends over 15 amino acids. In nucleotides, the CDR3 is TGTGCCAGCAGCTTAGATCTCGGGAACACAGATACGCAGTATTTT. Translating it yields CASSLDLGNTDTQYF.